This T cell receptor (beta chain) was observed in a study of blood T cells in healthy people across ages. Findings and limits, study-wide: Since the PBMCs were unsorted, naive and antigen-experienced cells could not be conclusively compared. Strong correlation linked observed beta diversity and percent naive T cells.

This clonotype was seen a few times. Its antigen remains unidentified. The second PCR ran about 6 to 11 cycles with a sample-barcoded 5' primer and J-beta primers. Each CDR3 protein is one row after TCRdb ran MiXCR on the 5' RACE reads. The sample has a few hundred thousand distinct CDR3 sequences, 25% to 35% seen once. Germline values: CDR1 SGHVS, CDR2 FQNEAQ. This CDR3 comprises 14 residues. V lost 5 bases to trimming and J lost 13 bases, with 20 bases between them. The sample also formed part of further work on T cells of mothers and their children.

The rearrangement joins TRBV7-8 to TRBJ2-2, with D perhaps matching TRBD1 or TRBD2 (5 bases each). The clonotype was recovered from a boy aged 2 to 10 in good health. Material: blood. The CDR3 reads CASSPPGGTWGLFF. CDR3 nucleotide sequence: TGTGCCAGCAGCCCACCGGGTGGGACCTGGGGGCTGTTTTTT.